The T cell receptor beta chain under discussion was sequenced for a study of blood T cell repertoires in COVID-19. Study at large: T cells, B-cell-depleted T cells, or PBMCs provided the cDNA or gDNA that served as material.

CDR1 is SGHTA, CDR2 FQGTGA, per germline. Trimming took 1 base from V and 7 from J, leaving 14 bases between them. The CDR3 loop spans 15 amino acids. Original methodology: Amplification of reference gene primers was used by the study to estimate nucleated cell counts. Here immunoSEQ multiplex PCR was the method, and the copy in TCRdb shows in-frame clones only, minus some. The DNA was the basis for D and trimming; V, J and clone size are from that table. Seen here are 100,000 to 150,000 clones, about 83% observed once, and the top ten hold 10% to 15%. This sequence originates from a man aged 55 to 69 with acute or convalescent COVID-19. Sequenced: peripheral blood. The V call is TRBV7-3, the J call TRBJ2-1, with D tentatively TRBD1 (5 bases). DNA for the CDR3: TGTGCCAGCAGCTTAAACCCAGGGTGGAGTAATGAGCAGTTCTTC. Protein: CASSLNPGWSNEQFF.